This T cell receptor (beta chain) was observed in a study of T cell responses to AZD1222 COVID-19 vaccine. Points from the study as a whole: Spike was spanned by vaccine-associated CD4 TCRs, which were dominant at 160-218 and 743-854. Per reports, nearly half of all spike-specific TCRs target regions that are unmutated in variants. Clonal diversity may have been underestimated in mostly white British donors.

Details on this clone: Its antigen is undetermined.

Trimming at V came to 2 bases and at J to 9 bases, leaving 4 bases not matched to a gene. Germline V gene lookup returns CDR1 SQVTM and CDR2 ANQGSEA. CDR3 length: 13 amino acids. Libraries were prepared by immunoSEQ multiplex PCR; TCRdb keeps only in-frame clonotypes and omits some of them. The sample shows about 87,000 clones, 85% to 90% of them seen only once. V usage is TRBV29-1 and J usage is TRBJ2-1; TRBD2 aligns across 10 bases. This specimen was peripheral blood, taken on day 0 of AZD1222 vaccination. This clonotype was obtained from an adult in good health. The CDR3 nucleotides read TGCAGCGTTGAACTAGCGGGAGCGGGTGAGCAGTTCTTC. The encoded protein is CSVELAGAGEQFF.